The 25 T cell receptor beta chains below were found in one sample sequenced in a study of blood T cell repertoires in COVID-19. TCRdb's table, derived via immunoSEQ multiplex PCR, lists solely in-frame clones and lacks some. The sample lists hundreds of thousands of clones, around 91% occurring once. Sequencing input: PBMCs or T cells enriched from blood (not recorded which). Receptors originate from a woman younger than 30 with acute COVID-19.

The chain uses TRBV24-1 and TRBJ2-3; 10 nucleotides agree with TRBD2. Germline assignment: CDR1 KGHDR and CDR2 SFDVKD. The V and J ends lost 12 bases and 6 bases, in that order; junction bases with no gene match: 11. CDR3 length: 14 residues. The CDR3 region has the DNA TGTGCCCCTACGGAGGCTAGCGGGAGTGATACGCAGTATTTT. Its protein is CAPTEASGSDTQYF.

The chain is built from TRBV19 and TRBJ2-7, with 7 bases lining up with TRBD1. CDR3 length equals 13 residues. Germline V gene data show CDR1 as LNHDA and CDR2 as SQIVND (reference sequence). The junction had 4 bases not matched to a gene; V was cut back by 3 bases and J by 5 bases. The CDR3 region is CASSMSGGHEQYF. CDR3 sequence (DNA): TGTGCCAGTAGTATGTCAGGGGGACACGAGCAGTACTTC.

The J gene is TRBJ1-3, the V gene TRBV4-2; D gene uncertain. CDR1 is LGHNA, CDR2 YNFKEQ, per germline. Between the trimmed V and J ends, which lost 7 bases and 3 bases, there was a span of 16 bases. This CDR3 contains 15 residues. Here the CDR3 DNA reads TGTGCCAGCAAGACCGGCCCCGGGTTTGGAAACACCATATATTTT. It codes for CASKTGPGFGNTIYF.

This chain links TRBV3-1 (or the pseudogene TRBV3-2) with TRBJ1-4; TRBD1 matches at 7 bases. Per germline, CDR1 LGHDT and CDR2 YNNKEL (reference sequence). There are 13 residues in the CDR3. V was clipped by 1 base and J by 10 bases; unmatched bases: 3. The CDR3 protein is CASSQARQGKLFF. For the CDR3, the DNA is TGTGCCAGCAGCCAAGCACGACAGGGAAAACTGTTTTTT.

This clone occurred once. This chain joins TRBV19 and TRBJ2-2; unclear D gene. This CDR3 has 13 residues. V lost 2 bases and J lost 6, with 7 bases in between. The V gene's germline CDR1 is LNHDA and CDR2 SQIVND (reference sequence). The CDR3 sequence is CASSIIVAGELFF. CDR3 DNA: TGTGCCAGTAGTATAATAGTAGCCGGGGAGCTGTTTTTT.

This clone was detected only once. The V call is TRBV30, the J call TRBJ2-3; the match to TRBD1 covers 9 bases. V was clipped by 2 bases and J by 0 bases; unmatched bases: 3. This CDR3 region has 15 residues. Germline CDR1 is GTSNPN and CDR2 is SVGIG (reference sequence). CDR3 protein: CAWSIGTGSTDTQYF. DNA for the CDR3: TGTGCCTGGAGTATCGGGACAGGGAGCACAGATACGCAGTATTTT.

V and J are TRBV6-5 and TRBJ2-5; 9 bases are shared with TRBD1. Trimming removed 6 bases from V and 4 bases from J; junction bases left unmatched: 3. Germline assignment: CDR1 MNHEY and CDR2 SVGAGI. CDR3 length: 13 amino acids. The CDR3 nucleotides read TGTGCCAGCAGCGGGACAGGGCCAGAGACCCAGTACTTC. Its translation is CASSGTGPETQYF.

The V and J genes are TRBV7-8 and TRBJ2-1; the match to TRBD2 covers 12 bases. CDR3 length: 15 amino acids. Germline CDR1 reads SGHVS; CDR2 reads FQNEAQ. V was pared by 5 bases and J by 5 bases, with 4 bases of the junction left unmatched. CDR3 DNA: TGTGCCAGCAGCCCTAGCGGGAGGGCCCACAATGAGCAGTTCTTC. Encoded protein: CASSPSGRAHNEQFF.

The V and J genes are TRBV15 and TRBJ2-7; a possible D gene is TRBD2 (6 bases). In germline, CDR1 is LNHNV, CDR2 YYDKDF (reference sequence). V shed 0 bases and J shed 0 bases, with 9 bases lying between them. This CDR3 contains 15 residues. As DNA, the CDR3 is TGTGCCACCAGCAGAGATATGCGGGACTCCTACGAGCAGTACTTC. It specifies CATSRDMRDSYEQYF. Using reference TRBV15 and TRBJ2-7 for the parts outside the CDR3, the full variable domain is DAMVIQNPRYQVTQFGKPVTLSCSQTLNHNVMYWYQQKSSQAPKLLFHYYDKDFNNEADTPDNFQSRRPNTSFCFLDIRSPGLGDTAMYLCATSRDMRDSYEQYFGPGTRLTVT.

The chain is built from TRBV27 and TRBJ2-2; 7 nucleotides match TRBD1. CDR1 is MNHEY, CDR2 SMNVEV, per germline (reference sequence). This CDR3 has 15 amino acids. Unmatched junction bases numbered 4, after V lost 0 bases and J lost 6 bases. CDR3: CASSLSPGGAGELFF. CDR3 coding DNA: TGTGCCAGCAGTTTATCCCCAGGGGGTGCCGGGGAGCTGTTTTTT.

The chain combines TRBV7-2 with TRBJ2-5; D is uncertain. CDR3 length: 13 amino acids. Between the trimmed V and J ends, which lost 4 bases and 3 bases, there was a span of 9 bases. Per the germline V gene, CDR1 is SGHTA and CDR2 is FQGNSA. The DNA of the CDR3 is TGTGCCAGCAGCTCTTACACAGAAGAGACCCAGTACTTC. It translates to CASSSYTEETQYF.

CDR3 nucleotides: TGTGCCAGCAGTTCCGGGACAGGGGGTCGTGGAAACACCATATATTTT. It codes for CASSSGTGGRGNTIYF. This sequence joins TRBV6-5 and TRBJ1-3; 11 bases are shared with TRBD1. The CDR3 runs to 16 residues. Trimming took 4 bases from V and 3 from J; bases not matched to a gene: 5. The germline V gene has CDR1 MNHEY and CDR2 SVGAGI.

The J gene is TRBJ1-2, the V gene TRBV19; no reliable D call. In germline, CDR1 is LNHDA, CDR2 SQIVND (reference sequence). V gave up 5 bases and J gave up 0 bases, with 13 bases separating them. The CDR3 totals 15 residues. The CDR3 loop reads CASSSLTRPNYGYTF. The CDR3 nucleotides are TGTGCCAGTAGTTCATTGACAAGGCCTAACTATGGCTACACCTTC.

The chain uses TRBV11-3 and TRBJ2-1; 13 nucleotides line up with TRBD2. Germline CDR1 reads SGHNT; CDR2 reads YENEEA. V lost 5 bases, J lost 4 bases, and 5 bases stayed unmatched. The length of the CDR3 is 16 residues. As DNA, the CDR3 is TGTGCCAGCAGCGCCGAGGGACTAGCGGGATACAATGAGCAGTTCTTC. Amino acids: CASSAEGLAGYNEQFF.

CDR3 sequence reads: CASSLSWGGPNEKLFF. CDR3 coding DNA: TGTGCCAGCAGCTTGTCCTGGGGCGGCCCGAATGAAAAACTGTTTTTT. J is TRBJ1-4 and V is TRBV5-4, with D possibly being TRBD1 (5 bases). Germline CDR1 and CDR2: SGHNT and YYREEE (reference sequence). Trimming took off 1 base at V and 5 bases at J, with 15 bases between the two ends. The CDR3 consists of 16 residues.

This chain joins TRBV11-2 and TRBJ2-1, with D maybe TRBD2 (5 bases). Germline assignment: CDR1 SGHAT and CDR2 FQNNGV. Trimming stripped 1 base from V and 8 bases from J, with 21 bases between. This CDR3 is 17 amino acids long. DNA for the CDR3: TGTGCCAGCAGCTTAGGAGATGTAGCGACACTCCTGGATGAGCAGTTCTTC. It yields the protein CASSLGDVATLLDEQFF.

The gene calls are TRBV7-3 and TRBJ2-1; TRBD2 aligns across 11 bases. Germline-derived CDR1 and CDR2 are SGHTA and FQGTGA. This CDR3 contains 20 residues. With 5 bases clipped from V and 2 bases from J, the junction kept 17 bases outside the gene matches. CDR3 DNA sequence: TGTGCCAGCAGCCCCCGGGGTAGCGGGAGGGCCAGGGGGCCCTACAATGAGCAGTTCTTC. This encodes CASSPRGSGRARGPYNEQFF.

The genes are TRBV20-1 and TRBJ2-4, with D possibly matching TRBD2 (5 bases). Germline V gene data show CDR1 as DFQATT and CDR2 as SNEGSKA (reference sequence). Trimming shortened V by 5 bases and J by 9 bases, and 11 bases separated the two germline ends. This CDR3 is 11 amino acids long. The CDR3 region has the DNA TGCAGTGCTGGCCCCGGGATCATTCAGTACTTC. The encoded protein is CSAGPGIIQYF.

This rearrangement joins TRBV19 to TRBJ1-5; 8 bases line up with TRBD1. The CDR3 has 16 residues. Germline V gene lookup returns CDR1 LNHDA and CDR2 SQIVND (reference sequence). V was clipped by 3 bases and J by 3 bases; unmatched bases: 7. The CDR3, as DNA: TGTGCCAGTAGTATCGTCAGGACAGGGCTCAATCAGCCCCAGCATTTT. Its translation is CASSIVRTGLNQPQHF.

This clone showed up just once. V gene TRBV11-2 combines with J gene TRBJ2-7, with D tentatively TRBD2 (5 bases). V was pared by 6 bases and J by 7 bases, with 19 bases between. The CDR3 is 14 residues long. CDR1 SGHAT and CDR2 FQNNGV come from the germline V gene. In DNA, the CDR3 is TGTGCCAGCAGTCCTACTAGTTTGCCCCCAGAGCAGTACTTC. This translates into CASSPTSLPPEQYF.

The rearrangement joins TRBV24-1 to TRBJ2-2; TRBD1 agrees at 9 bases. Germline V gene lookup returns CDR1 KGHDR and CDR2 SFDVKD. Losses at the gene ends were 7 bases for V and 3 bases for J; bases not matched to a gene: 2. The CDR3 sequence is 14 residues long. The CDR3 spells CATRDRGDTGELFF. The CDR3 nucleotides are TGTGCCACCAGGGACAGGGGTGACACCGGGGAGCTGTTTTTT.

The rearrangement links TRBV7-9 to TRBJ2-7; 7 positions agree with TRBD1. Germline V gives CDR1 SEHNR, CDR2 FQNEAQ (reference sequence). The length of the CDR3 is 17 residues. Unmatched junction bases numbered 13, after V lost 5 bases and J lost 0 bases. The CDR3 bases are TGTGCCAGCAGCCAACTTCTTACAGGGGTGAGCTCCTACGAGCAGTACTTC. Protein: CASSQLLTGVSSYEQYF.

This clone was detected once. The gene calls are TRBV6-5 and TRBJ2-7, with TRBD2 as a possible D gene (6 bases). Trimming pared 6 bases from V and 2 bases from J, leaving 14 bases between. Germline V gives CDR1 MNHEY, CDR2 SVGAGI. This CDR3 is 14 amino acids long. The CDR3 region has the DNA TGTGCCAGCAGGACCCGCGGGGCGGCCTACGAGCAGTACTTC. This codes for CASRTRGAAYEQYF.

This chain connects TRBV6-5 to TRBJ1-1, with TRBD1 as a possible D gene (6 bases). Germline values: CDR1 MNHEY, CDR2 SVGAGI. This CDR3 contains 12 residues. The V end lost 8 bases, the J end lost 6 bases, and 13 bases lay between the germline ends. The CDR3 here is CASSGGGSEAFF. CDR3 nucleotide sequence: TGTGCCAGCTCGGGGGGCGGCTCTGAAGCTTTCTTT.

The rearrangement links TRBV7-2 to TRBJ1-1; TRBD1 is a possible D gene (6 bases). The CDR3 has 15 residues. The ends were cut back, 1 base at V and 2 bases at J, with 11 bases in the middle. Germline V gene sequence: CDR1 SGHTA, CDR2 FQGNSA. As DNA, the CDR3 is TGTGCCAGCAGCTTAGGCGGGGGCCCCAACACTGAAGCTTTCTTT. Its protein is CASSLGGGPNTEAFF.